The next 21 T cell receptor beta chains were all read from a single sample in a study of a mutant IDH1 vaccine in newly diagnosed glioma. Their specific antigens are unknown. The protocol was immunoSEQ multiplex PCR, while the TCRdb copy is restricted to in-frame clones and leaves out a portion. The profile shows around 52,000 clones, just under 80% of them singletons. Time point specified: week 5, during vaccination. Topical imiquimod was applied with each vaccine dose, which held 300 ug of mutant IDH1 20-mer peptide. The source material was PBMCs, sampled from a glioma patient whose treatment included an IDH1 peptide vaccine. These TCRs come from a woman in her forties with glioma.

This rearrangement joins TRBV7-2 to TRBJ1-1; D might be TRBD1 (6 bases). This CDR3 is 14 amino acids long. Between the trimmed V and J ends, which lost 5 bases and 4 bases, there was a span of 14 bases. In germline, CDR1 is SGHTA, CDR2 FQGNSA. The CDR3 protein is CASSDTGFVTEAFF. For the CDR3, the DNA is TGTGCCAGCAGCGATACAGGGTTTGTCACTGAAGCTTTCTTT.

V usage is TRBV2 and J usage is TRBJ2-7, with 9 bases identical to TRBD2. The CDR3 has 18 amino acids. CDR1 and CDR2 from the germline V gene are SNHLY and FYNNEI. Unmatched junction bases numbered 13, after V lost 4 bases and J lost 0 bases. For the CDR3, the DNA is TGTGCCAGCAGTGGCCCCATTCGGGCTAGCGGGGACTCCTACGAGCAGTACTTC. This sequence encodes CASSGPIRASGDSYEQYF.

The V gene is TRBV18, the J gene TRBJ1-1; no firm D call. Trimming took off 4 bases at V and 5 bases at J, with 11 bases between the two ends. This CDR3 is 13 amino acids long. The germline V gene has CDR1 KGHSH and CDR2 LQKENI. This chain's CDR3 is CASSRTGETEAFF. The DNA of the CDR3 is TGTGCCAGCTCACGGACTGGGGAAACTGAAGCTTTCTTT.

V and J are TRBV5-1 and TRBJ2-6; 11 bases are a match to TRBD1. With 1 base clipped from V and 0 bases from J, the junction kept 6 bases outside the gene matches. CDR3 length equals 19 residues. Germline CDR1 is SGHRS and CDR2 is YFSETQ. The CDR3 sequence is CASSLRPGTGGSGANVLTF. In nucleotides, the CDR3 is TGCGCCAGCAGCTTGAGGCCCGGGACAGGGGGCTCTGGGGCCAACGTCCTGACTTTC.

For this clone: A read error is possible here, since a much larger clone lies one base away. The chain employs TRBV9 and TRBJ2-3; D is uncertain. The germline CDR1 and CDR2 sequences are SGDLS and YYNGEE. The CDR3 has 13 amino acids. Trimming removed 4 bases at V and 1 base at J, with 7 bases between. The CDR3, as DNA: TGTGCCAGCAGCTACCGGGGCACAGATACGCAGTATTTT. Amino acids: CASSYRGTDTQYF.

The V and J genes are TRBV11-2 and TRBJ1-2, with D tentatively TRBD1 (6 bases). The CDR3 totals 11 residues. Germline assignment: CDR1 SGHAT and CDR2 FQNNGV. V was pared by 11 bases and J by 6 bases, with 13 bases between. The CDR3 is CASRGFHGYTF. CDR3 DNA: TGTGCCTCCAGGGGATTTCATGGCTACACCTTC.

The rearrangement uses TRBV7-2 and TRBJ2-5; unclear D gene. Trimming took off 1 base at V and 5 bases at J, with 8 bases between the two ends. Per the germline V gene, CDR1 is SGHTA and CDR2 is FQGNSA. This CDR3 has 13 residues. CDR3 sequence reads: CASSLVISETQYF. The DNA of the CDR3 is TGTGCCAGCAGCTTAGTGATCTCGGAGACCCAGTACTTC.

The V call is TRBV28, the J call TRBJ1-3; TRBD1 might be the D (6 bases). CDR1 and CDR2 (germline): MDHEN, SYDVKM. CDR3 length: 13 residues. V was cut by 6 bases and J by 4 bases, with 10 bases left in between. Here the CDR3 DNA reads TGTGCCAGCAGCGGGGGCGAGGGAAACACCATATATTTT. Amino acid sequence: CASSGGEGNTIYF.

This clone has just one count. The chain joins TRBV30 to TRBJ1-5, with 7 nucleotides matching TRBD1. The CDR3 loop spans 13 amino acids. V dropped 5 bases and J dropped 7; count of bases not matched to a gene: 8. Looked up from germline, CDR1 is GTSNPN and CDR2 is SVGIG (reference sequence). The CDR3 sequence: CAWDREGGQPQHF. The CDR3 nucleotides read TGTGCCTGGGACAGGGAAGGAGGCCAGCCCCAGCATTTT.

V usage is TRBV4-1 and J usage is TRBJ1-4, with a tentative D call TRBD1 (6 bases). The ends were cut back, 1 base at V and 6 bases at J, with 15 bases in the middle. Germline V lookup: CDR1 MGHRA, CDR2 YSYEKL. This CDR3 has 16 amino acids. CDR3 sequence reads: CASSQGPGGQDEKLFF. The CDR3 nucleotides read TGCGCCAGCAGCCAAGGGCCGGGGGGGCAAGATGAAAAACTGTTTTTT.

The CDR3 loop reads CASSQDGAELNTEAFF. CDR3 coding DNA: TGCGCCAGCAGCCAAGATGGGGCAGAGTTGAACACTGAAGCTTTCTTT. V and J are TRBV4-1 and TRBJ1-1; weak D call: TRBD1 (5 bases). The length of the CDR3 is 16 residues. V was trimmed by 0 bases and J by 0 bases, leaving 11 bases between them. The germline gives CDR1 MGHRA, CDR2 YSYEKL.

V and J are TRBV7-2 and TRBJ1-2, with 7 nucleotides matching TRBD1. V shed 7 bases and J 7 bases; nucleotides not matched to a gene: 6. The CDR3 consists of 12 residues. The germline V gene has CDR1 SGHTA and CDR2 FQGNSA. CDR3 region: CASMYRGSGYTF. CDR3 coding DNA: TGTGCCAGCATGTACAGGGGATCTGGCTACACCTTC.

This chain connects TRBV10-1 to TRBJ2-3; D uncertain. CDR3 length equals 13 residues. From germline, CDR1 is WNHNN and CDR2 SYGVQD (reference sequence). With 2 bases removed from V and 3 bases from J, the gap between germline ends came to 6 bases. CDR3 region: CASSESYTDTQYF. In DNA, the CDR3 is TGCGCCAGCAGTGAGAGTTATACAGATACGCAGTATTTT.

The chain combines TRBV11-2 with TRBJ1-1; a possible D gene is TRBD1 (5 bases). Germline loops: CDR1 SGHAT, CDR2 FQNNGV. With 2 bases removed from V and 4 bases from J, the gap between germline ends came to 11 bases. The CDR3 has 14 residues. The chain's CDR3 is CASSLYPGLTEAFF. As DNA, the CDR3 is TGTGCCAGCAGCTTATATCCAGGGCTCACTGAAGCTTTCTTT.

The J gene is TRBJ2-7, the V gene TRBV5-1, with 15 bases identical to TRBD2. CDR1 and CDR2 (germline): SGHRS, YFSETQ. With V trimmed by 4 bases and J by 0 bases, 2 bases remained unmatched. The CDR3 contains 16 residues. The chain's CDR3 is CASSQGLAGGSYEQYF. CDR3 DNA: TGCGCCAGCAGCCAGGGACTAGCGGGGGGCTCCTACGAGCAGTACTTC.

The chain joins TRBV2 to TRBJ1-4; tentative D call: TRBD1 (5 bases). The germline V gene encodes CDR1 SNHLY and CDR2 FYNNEI. The germline V and J ends were trimmed by 0 bases and 13 bases, with 9 bases remaining between them. The CDR3 extends over 12 amino acids. The DNA of the CDR3 is TGTGCCAGCAGTGAAGCAGGGCAGGGACTGTTTTTT. This encodes CASSEAGQGLFF. Full variable domain (missing parts from reference TRBV2 and TRBJ1-4): EPEVTQTPSHQVTQMGQEVILRCVPISNHLYFYWYRQILGQKVEFLVSFYNNEISEKSEIFDDQFSVERPDGSNFTLKIRSTKLEDSAMYFCASSEAGQGLFFGSGTQLSVL.

J is TRBJ2-3 and V is TRBV9; possibly TRBD2 for D (7 bases). The germline V and J ends were trimmed by 0 bases and 6 bases, with 17 bases remaining between them. The CDR3 loop spans 16 amino acids. CDR1 SGDLS and CDR2 YYNGEE come from the germline V gene. This CDR3 reads CASSVEVGGPSDTQYF. The CDR3 region has the DNA TGTGCCAGCAGCGTAGAGGTGGGGGGGCCTTCTGATACGCAGTATTTT.

The chain links TRBV30 to TRBJ2-5; 7 bases agree with TRBD2. From germline, CDR1 is GTSNPN and CDR2 SVGIG (reference sequence). The V gene end was trimmed by 5 bases and the J gene end by 5 bases; junction bases not matched to a gene: 11. This CDR3 spans 14 amino acids. The CDR3: CAWGEGSPGETQYF. CDR3 bases: TGTGCCTGGGGGGAGGGTTCCCCCGGGGAGACCCAGTACTTC.

By share, this clone ranks as medium-sized (0.01 to 0.1%). This rearrangement joins TRBV11-2 to TRBJ1-1; D unresolved. Germline CDR1 reads SGHAT; CDR2 reads FQNNGV. This CDR3 comprises 15 residues. The germline V and J ends were trimmed by 5 bases and 1 base, with 14 bases remaining between them. CDR3 sequence: CASSPLPGANTEAFF. CDR3 nucleotides: TGTGCCAGCAGCCCCTTGCCGGGAGCGAACACTGAAGCTTTCTTT. The entire variable domain, with the rest obtained from reference TRBV11-2 and TRBJ1-1, is as follows: EAGVAQSPRYKIIEKRQSVAFWCNPISGHATLYWYQQILGQGPKLLIQFQNNGVVDDSQLPKDRFSAERLKGVDSTLKIQPAKLEDSAVYLCASSPLPGANTEAFFGQGTRLTVV.

The chain combines TRBV7-6 with TRBJ1-2; 7 bases fit TRBD1. Trimming at V came to 1 base and at J to 4 bases, leaving 6 bases not matched to a gene. Germline CDR1 and CDR2: SGHVS and FNYEAQ. The CDR3 totals 15 residues. The CDR3 here is CASSLGQGVSYGYTF. CDR3 DNA: TGTGCCAGCAGCTTAGGACAGGGTGTGAGCTATGGCTACACCTTC.

The gene calls are TRBV28 and TRBJ1-2; possibly TRBD1 for D (6 bases). This CDR3 spans 13 amino acids. Germline assignment: CDR1 MDHEN and CDR2 SYDVKM. Trimming cost V 10 bases and J 3 bases, with 15 bases left between them. The CDR3 DNA sequence: TGTGCCACCCGCTGGGCAGGGGACTATGGCTACACCTTC. Amino acids: CATRWAGDYGYTF.